Listed below are T cell receptor beta chains from one sample, sequenced in a study of shared clonotypes between healthy human individuals. This table comes from immunoSEQ multiplex PCR, and its TCRdb copy is limited to in-frame clones, with some not included. Of roughly 2 million clones listed, roughly 94% are singletons. Sequenced input: naive CD4+ T cells sorted from blood. The source is a man aged 18-30 years in good health. The CDR3 runs from the conserved cysteine through the conserved F or W. Each record gives: V gene, J gene, clone size, D gene, CDR3 DNA, CDR3 protein. The D gene is left open where the match is weak. Part of the rows lack a size; the others show once, few, many or a class for expanded clones.

>TRBV19|TRBJ2-7|-|-
TGTGCCAGTAGTATTACACCAACCTACGAGCAGTACTTC
CASSITPTYEQYF
>TRBV30|TRBJ1-5|-|-
TGTGCCTGGAGTTTTACCGGGACACCGAATCAGCCCCAGCATTTT
CAWSFTGTPNQPQHF
>TRBV7-2|TRBJ1-6|once|TRBD1
TGTGCCAGCAGCTGGGGACAGAATAATTCACCCCTCCACTTT
CASSWGQNNSPLHF
>TRBV6-1|TRBJ2-5|-|TRBD2
TGTGCCAGCAGTGAATTAAGGGCGGGAGGAGAGACCCAGTACTTC
CASSELRAGGETQYF
>TRBV7-8|TRBJ1-1|-|TRBD1
TGTGCCAGCAGCGTCGCTCAGGGGGCTTTCACTGAAGCTTTCTTT
CASSVAQGAFTEAFF
>TRBV30|TRBJ1-2|-|-
TGTGCCTGGAGCGGGGGTTCTCGCGGCTACACCTTC
CAWSGGSRGYTF
>TRBV6-4|TRBJ1-5|-|-
TGTGCCAGCAGTGAGACAGGTGGACTCAACCAGCCCCAGCATTTT
CASSETGGLNQPQHF
>TRBV21-1|TRBJ2-5|-|-
TGTGCCAGCAGTCACGCGGGACTAGAATACTTC
CASSHAGLEYF
>TRBV5-5|TRBJ1-5|-|-
TGTGCCAGCAGCGCCTGGCAGATGAATCAGCCCCAGCATTTT
CASSAWQMNQPQHF
>TRBV19|TRBJ1-5|few|-
TGTGCCAGTAGTTCGGGGGTATGGAATCAGCCCCAGCATTTT
CASSSGVWNQPQHF
>TRBV9|TRBJ1-2|few|-
TGTGCCAGCAGCGTAGAGCAGGGAACTATCGGAGGCTACACCTTC
CASSVEQGTIGGYTF
>TRBV5-1|TRBJ2-2|-|-
TGCGCCAGCAGCGGTCTTATTTCAGCCGGGGAGCTGTTTTTT
CASSGLISAGELFF
>TRBV4-1|TRBJ2-2|-|TRBD1
TGCGCCAGCAGCCTTCAGGGGGCTGACACCGGGGAGCTGTTTTTT
CASSLQGADTGELFF
>TRBV18|TRBJ1-1|-|-
TGTGCCAGCTCACCAAGCGGTGGAGGGCCCACTGAAGCTTTCTTT
CASSPSGGGPTEAFF